This T cell receptor (beta chain) emerged from a study of tumor-infiltrating lymphocytes in primary liver carcinoma (dated by TCRdb to 2015 to 2018). Context from the whole study: Surgical resection was performed in China between late 2015 and 2016 on about 5 patients with histopathologically diagnosed primary liver carcinoma. Hepatocellular carcinoma (four) or combined HCC and intrahepatic cholangiocarcinoma (one) was present in the five patients, who were three men and two women aged 30 to 69 years. The tumors of the five patients were staged as T1-T3 N0M0, with maximum diameters ranging from roughly 4.2 to 10 cm. Each sample produced about 3.5 to 7.13 million productive TCRbeta reads, and read depth showed no significant difference between tissue types. The study combined TCRbeta repertoire sequencing, expression microarrays and whole-exome sequencing across five regions of each liver tumor, with adjacent normal tissue and blood. TCRbeta repertoire sequencing covered 35 specimens from 5 patients: 25 or so tumor regions, 5 adjacent noncancerous liver tissues and 5 peripheral blood samples. Technical replicate repertoires showed high reproducibility, with mean shared-clone rates around 0.9 and correlation coefficients above 0.95. What the authors observed across the whole study: Repertoire overlap was higher between tumor regions (mean around 36%) than tumor-adjacent (around 17%) or tumor-blood (approximately 14%) pairs, consistent with antigen-driven expansion. Compared with blood, tumors had a significantly larger share of the repertoire taken up by the top 250 clones (p = 0.039). Because sequencing covered only the TCR beta chain and unpaired alpha chains were not captured, true repertoire diversity is likely underestimated. Bulk unsorted samples precluded comparing CD4+ and CD8+ T cell repertoires. The study included only four or five patients, and the authors note findings should be validated in a larger study.

This clonotype was counted a few times. It has no known antigen specificity. No much larger clone exists at a distance of one base, and base qualities are not known. Blood RNA was extracted from unsorted whole blood with TRIzol reagent; germline DNA came from the DNeasy Blood & Tissue kit. Patients had chronic HBV infection and were treatment-naive at sampling. Before surgery, about 3.9 milliliters of peripheral blood were drawn into K2EDTA tubes. A constant-region primer and ProtoScript II reverse transcriptase were used to reverse-transcribe TCRbeta-specific cDNA from roughly 500 ng total RNA. Construction of the TCRbeta libraries relied on three nested rounds of multiplex PCR, following a slightly modified ARM-PCR procedure. Each of the first two PCR rounds ran for 10 cycles and used multiplex TRBV1-TRBV30 forward primers together with a Cbeta reverse primer. A final 25-cycle PCR with Deep VentR polymerase added sample barcodes and Illumina adapters. Before sequencing, amplicons of 200-500 bp were gel-purified using a QIAquick gel extraction kit. The TCRbeta amplicons were sequenced with 250-bp paired-end reads on an Illumina HiSeq 2500. The source study handled its data this way. Quality trimming of reads was performed with Trimmomatic v0.33, and paired reads were merged with FLASH v1.2.11 so that full CDR3 sequences could be recovered. V, D and J germline segments were assigned to the rearranged TCRbeta sequences by MiGEC v1.2.1b. Clonotype statistics and Shannon-Wiener diversity indices were computed with VDJtools v1.0.0. Except for diversity analysis, only the 250 most abundant clonotypes of each sample were used in subsequent analyses to reduce sampling bias. Using fastp at Q25 and MiXCR, TCRdb reprocessed the public reads and kept productive beta chains. One record per CDR3 amino acid sequence lists the most common genes and DNA. The V and J calls and clone size come from TCRdb's table, not from the authors' own analysis. The sample records 300,000 to 400,000 distinct CDR3 sequences, approximately 64% of which are singletons. The ten biggest clones cover about 6.3% of the sample.

V gives up 6 bases and J gives up 0 bases, and the segment between their germline ends measures 19 bases. Including cysteine and phenylalanine, the CDR3 has 18 amino acids. Only CDR3 DNA remains: 54 bases, in frame from the first base. CDR1 SGHNT and CDR2 YYREEE are derived from the germline V gene (reference sequence). The sequence joins TRBV5-4 to TRBJ2-6; possibly the D gene is TRBD2, per 7 matching bases. The receptor was isolated from a man aged 40-49 years with primary liver carcinoma and hepatitis B virus infection. Input material: peripheral blood. The nucleotides read TGTGCCAGCAAATCGGGGGGCGTACGCGCCTCTGGGGCCAACGTCCTGACTTTC. It codes for CASKSGGVRASGANVLTF.